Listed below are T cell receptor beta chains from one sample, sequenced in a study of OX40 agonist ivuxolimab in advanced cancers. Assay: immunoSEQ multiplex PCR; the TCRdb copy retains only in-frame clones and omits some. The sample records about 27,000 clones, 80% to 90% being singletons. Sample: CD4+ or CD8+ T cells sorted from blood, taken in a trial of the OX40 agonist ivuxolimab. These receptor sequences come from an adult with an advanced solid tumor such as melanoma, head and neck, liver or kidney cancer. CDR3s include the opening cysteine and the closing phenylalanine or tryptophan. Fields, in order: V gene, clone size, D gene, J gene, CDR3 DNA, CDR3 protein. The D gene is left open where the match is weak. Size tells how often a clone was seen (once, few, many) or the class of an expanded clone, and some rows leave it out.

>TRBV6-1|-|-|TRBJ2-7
TGTGCCAGCAGTGAAAGGACAGTCCGTTACGAGCAGTACTTC
CASSERTVRYEQYF
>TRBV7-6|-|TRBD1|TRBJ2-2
TGTGCCAGCAGCGCGACAGGGGCGCTGACCGGGGAGCTGTTTTTT
CASSATGALTGELFF
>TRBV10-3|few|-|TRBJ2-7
TGTGCCATCAGTGGAACTACACGGGGCGAGCAGTACTTC
CAISGTTRGEQYF
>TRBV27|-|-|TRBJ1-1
TGTGCCAGCAGTTACGGATGGGGGAACACTGAAGCTTTCTTT
CASSYGWGNTEAFF
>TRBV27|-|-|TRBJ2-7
TGTGCCAGCAGTTTACAGGGCCCCTACGAGCAGTACTTC
CASSLQGPYEQYF
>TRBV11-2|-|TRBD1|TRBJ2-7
TGTGCCGGACGACAGGGCACCGAGCAGTACTTC
CAGRQGTEQYF
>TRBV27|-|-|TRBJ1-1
TGTGCCAGCAGTACCCTACAGGGTCGAGTAGAGAACACTGAAGCTTTCTTT
CASSTLQGRVENTEAFF
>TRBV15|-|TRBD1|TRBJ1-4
TGTGCCACCAGCAGAGATGAGGGACAGGTTAATGAAAAACTGTTTTTT
CATSRDEGQVNEKLFF
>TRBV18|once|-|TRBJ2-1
TGTGCCAGCTCACCCGTAGGTGGTTCCTACAATGAGCAGTTCTTC
CASSPVGGSYNEQFF
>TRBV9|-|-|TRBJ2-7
TGTGCCAGCAGCGTAGAACCCCAGGGCGAGCAGTACTTC
CASSVEPQGEQYF
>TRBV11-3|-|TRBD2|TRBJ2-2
TGTGCCAGCAGCTTAAGAAGCGGGAGGGGTAACACCGGGGAGCTGTTTTTT
CASSLRSGRGNTGELFF
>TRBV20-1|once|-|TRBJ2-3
TGCAGTGCTAGATGGTCCTATACGCAGTATTTT
CSARWSYTQYF
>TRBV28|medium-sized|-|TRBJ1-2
TGTGCCAGCAGCCTCCCAGGGCGATCTCAGGGCTACACCTTC
CASSLPGRSQGYTF
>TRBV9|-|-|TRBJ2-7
TGTGCCAGCAGCGTAGATGCAGGGAGAGTTTACGAGCAGTACTTC
CASSVDAGRVYEQYF
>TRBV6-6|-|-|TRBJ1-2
TGTGCCAGCAGTTACCCCTGGGGGGTAAACTATGGCTACACCTTC
CASSYPWGVNYGYTF
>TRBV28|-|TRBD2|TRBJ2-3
TGTGCCAGCAGTTTACTACTAGCGATCACAGATACGCAGTATTTT
CASSLLLAITDTQYF
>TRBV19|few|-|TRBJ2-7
TGTGCCAGTAGTTACACCGGGACTGAGAGCTACGAGCAGTACTTC
CASSYTGTESYEQYF
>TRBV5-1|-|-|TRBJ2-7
TGCGCCAGCAGCTTATTCACAGACAGCTCCTACGAGCAGTACTTC
CASSLFTDSSYEQYF
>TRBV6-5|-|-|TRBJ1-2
TGTGCCAGCAGTTCCCCGGGACTCTCTGGCTACACCTTC
CASSSPGLSGYTF
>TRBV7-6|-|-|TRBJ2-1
TGTGCCAGCAGCTTCGGCGACTCCTCCTACAATGAGCAGTTCTTC
CASSFGDSSYNEQFF
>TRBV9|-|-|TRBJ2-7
TGTGCCAGCAGCTTGGGGGGTCCCTCCTACGAGCAGTACTTC
CASSLGGPSYEQYF
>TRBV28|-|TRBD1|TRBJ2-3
TGTGCCAGCAGAGTACAGGGGGAAACAGATACGCAGTATTTT
CASRVQGETDTQYF
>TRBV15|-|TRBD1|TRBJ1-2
TGTGCCACCAGCAGAGTTGGCTGGGACAGGGAAGGAGACTATGGCTACACCTTC
CATSRVGWDREGDYGYTF
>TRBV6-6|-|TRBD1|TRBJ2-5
TGTGCCAGCAGAGACGTGGACAGGGGAGTCCAAGAGACCCAGTACTTC
CASRDVDRGVQETQYF
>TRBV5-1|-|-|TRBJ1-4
TGCGCCAGCAGCAGGACGGCAATTAATGAAAAACTGTTTTTT
CASSRTAINEKLFF
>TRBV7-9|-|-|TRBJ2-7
TGTGCCAGCAGCTTAGAAGCGGCCAGGGTCGAGCAGTACTTC
CASSLEAARVEQYF
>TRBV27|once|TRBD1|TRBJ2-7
TGTGCCAGCAGTTCCGGGACAGGGGGCGGAAACGAGCAGTACTTC
CASSSGTGGGNEQYF
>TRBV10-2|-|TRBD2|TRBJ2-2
TGCGCCAGCCGTGCGGGAGCGGGCGGGGAGCTGTTTTTT
CASRAGAGGELFF
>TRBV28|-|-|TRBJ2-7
TGTGCCAGCAGTCATAAGGGACGGTCCTACGAGCAGTACTTC
CASSHKGRSYEQYF
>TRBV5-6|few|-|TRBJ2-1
TGTGCCAGCAGCTTAAGGATAAACAATGAGCAGTTCTTC
CASSLRINNEQFF
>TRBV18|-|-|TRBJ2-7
TGTGCCAGCTCACCACCCCTTTCCTACGAGCAGTACTTC
CASSPPLSYEQYF
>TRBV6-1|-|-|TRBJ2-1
TGTGCCAGCATCGGGGCAGGTCTCAATGAGCAGTTCTTC
CASIGAGLNEQFF
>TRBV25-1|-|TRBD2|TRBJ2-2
TGTGCCAGCAGTTCCGCGCGGGGGGTGGGGCCCGGGGAGCTGTTTTTT
CASSSARGVGPGELFF
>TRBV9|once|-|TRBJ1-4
TGTGCCAGCAGCGTAGGGGGTGATACTAAACTGTTTTTT
CASSVGGDTKLFF
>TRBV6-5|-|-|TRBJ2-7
TGTGCCAGCAGTTACTCGACAGGTTACTACGAGCAGTACTTC
CASSYSTGYYEQYF
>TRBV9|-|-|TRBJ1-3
TGTGCCAGCAGCGTAGGGAACGGAAACACCATATATTTT
CASSVGNGNTIYF
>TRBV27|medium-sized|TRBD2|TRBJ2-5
TGTGCCAGCAGTTTATCCCCTAGCGGGATCCAAGAGACCCAGTACTTC
CASSLSPSGIQETQYF
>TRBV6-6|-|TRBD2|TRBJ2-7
TGTGCCAGCAGTTACCTAGCGGTACTCTACGAGCAGTACTTC
CASSYLAVLYEQYF
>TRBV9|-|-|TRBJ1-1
TGTGCCAGCAGTGCTTTAACTGAAGCTTTCTTT
CASSALTEAFF
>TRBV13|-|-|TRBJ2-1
TGTGCCAGCAGCCAGCTTACCGGGTCAAAAATCAATGAGCAGTTCTTC
CASSQLTGSKINEQFF
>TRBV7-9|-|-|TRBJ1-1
TGTGCCAGCACATTCGTGGTCGGGAACACTGAAGCTTTCTTT
CASTFVVGNTEAFF
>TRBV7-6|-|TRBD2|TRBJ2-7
TGTGCCAGCAGCTTGGGAGGGAACTACGAGCAGTACTTC
CASSLGGNYEQYF
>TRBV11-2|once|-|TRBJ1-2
TGTGCCAGCAGCGGAGATTTCTATGGCTACACCTTC
CASSGDFYGYTF
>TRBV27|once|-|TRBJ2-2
TGTGCCAGCAGTCTCCGGGACCCCCTCGGGACCGGGGAGCTGTTTTTT
CASSLRDPLGTGELFF
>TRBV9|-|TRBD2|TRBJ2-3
TGTGCCAGCACCGACGGAGGGGAGGGGACAGATACGCAGTATTTT
CASTDGGEGTDTQYF
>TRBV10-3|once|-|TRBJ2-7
TGTGCCATACCCCGGGACGGATACTACGAGCAGTACTTC
CAIPRDGYYEQYF
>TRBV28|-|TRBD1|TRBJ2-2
TGTGCCAGCAGTTTAGAGCAGGGGGCTCCCGGGGAGCTGTTTTTT
CASSLEQGAPGELFF
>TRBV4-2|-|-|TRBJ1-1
TGTGCCAGCAGCTTCCTAATGAACACTGAAGCTTTCTTT
CASSFLMNTEAFF
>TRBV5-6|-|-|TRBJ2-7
TGTGCCAGCAGCTTGGAGGGGTTCCCCTACGAGCAGTACTTC
CASSLEGFPYEQYF
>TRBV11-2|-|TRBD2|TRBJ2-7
TGTGCCAGCAGCTTAGATCGGATGGCGGGAGTCGGCTCCTACGAGCAGTACTTC
CASSLDRMAGVGSYEQYF
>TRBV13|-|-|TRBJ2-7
TGTGCCAGCAGCTCGCGCTTTTACGAGCAGTACTTC
CASSSRFYEQYF
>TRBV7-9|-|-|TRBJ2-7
TGTGCCAGCAGCCCCTCCGAGTGGGCAGGGTACGAGCAGTACTTC
CASSPSEWAGYEQYF
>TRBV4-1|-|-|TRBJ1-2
TGCGCCGGCAGCCCCCCAGGTGGTGGGGGCGGCTACACCTTC
CAGSPPGGGGGYTF
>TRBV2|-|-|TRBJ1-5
TGTGCCAGCAGTGAAATTCTGGGTACCAATCAGCCCCAGCATTTT
CASSEILGTNQPQHF
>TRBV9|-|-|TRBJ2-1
TGTGCCAGCAGCGTAGGGTCAGGCGACAATGAGCAGTTCTTC
CASSVGSGDNEQFF